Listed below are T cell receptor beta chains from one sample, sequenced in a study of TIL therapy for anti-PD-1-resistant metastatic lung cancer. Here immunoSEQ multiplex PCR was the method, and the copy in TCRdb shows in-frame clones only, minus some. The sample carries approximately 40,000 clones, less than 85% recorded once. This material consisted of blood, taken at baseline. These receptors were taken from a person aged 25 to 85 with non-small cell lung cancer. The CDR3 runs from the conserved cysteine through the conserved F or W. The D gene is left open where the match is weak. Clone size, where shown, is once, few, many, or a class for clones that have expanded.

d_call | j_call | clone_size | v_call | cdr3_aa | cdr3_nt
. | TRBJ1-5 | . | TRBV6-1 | CASTGLYSNQPQHF | TGTGCCAGCACGGGACTCTATAGCAATCAGCCCCAGCATTTT
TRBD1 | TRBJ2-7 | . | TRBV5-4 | CASSNQQGTYEQYF | TGTGCCAGCTCGAACCAACAGGGGACCTACGAGCAGTACTTC
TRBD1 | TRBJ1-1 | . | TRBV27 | CASSFGTGLNTEAFF | TGTGCCAGCAGTTTTGGGACAGGTCTGAACACTGAAGCTTTCTTT
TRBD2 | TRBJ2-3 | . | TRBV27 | CASSLLLAGGTDTQYF | TGTGCCAGCAGTTTACTCTTAGCGGGGGGCACAGATACGCAGTATTTT
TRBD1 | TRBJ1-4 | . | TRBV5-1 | CASSLGQGNEKLFF | TGCGCCAGCAGCTTGGGACAGGGAAATGAAAAACTGTTTTTT
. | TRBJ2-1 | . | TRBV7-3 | CASSLTGGNNEQFF | TGTGCCAGCAGCTTAACTGGTGGTAACAATGAGCAGTTCTTC
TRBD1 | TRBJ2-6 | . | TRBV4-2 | CASSPQGLRSGANVLTF | TGTGCCAGCAGCCCACAGGGGTTACGCTCTGGGGCCAACGTCCTGACTTTC
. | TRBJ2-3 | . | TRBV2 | CASSEARGVGGATDTQYF | TGTGCCAGCAGTGAAGCGCGTGGAGTAGGTGGGGCCACAGATACGCAGTATTTT
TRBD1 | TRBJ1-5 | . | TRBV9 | CASSPTGYPNQPQHF | TGTGCCAGCAGCCCGACAGGGTACCCCAATCAGCCCCAGCATTTT
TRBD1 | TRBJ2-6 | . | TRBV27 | CASSPHRDRASGANVLTF | TGTGCCAGCAGTCCCCACCGGGACAGGGCATCTGGGGCCAACGTCCTGACTTTC
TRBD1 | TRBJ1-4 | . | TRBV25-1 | CASSEKGALATNEKLFF | TGTGCCAGCAGTGAGAAGGGGGCGCTGGCAACTAATGAAAAACTGTTTTTT
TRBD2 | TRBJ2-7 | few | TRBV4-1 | CASSQTSGSNEQYF | TGCGCCAGCAGCCAAACTAGCGGGAGCAACGAGCAGTACTTC
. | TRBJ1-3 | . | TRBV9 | CASSVEGGARNTIYF | TGTGCCAGCAGCGTAGAAGGGGGGGCGAGGAACACCATATATTTT
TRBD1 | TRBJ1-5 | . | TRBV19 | CASSISGQASNQPQHF | TGTGCCAGTAGTATTTCGGGACAGGCATCGAATCAGCCCCAGCATTTT
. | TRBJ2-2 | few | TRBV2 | CASRKGQYTGELFF | TGTGCCAGCAGGAAAGGACAGTACACCGGGGAGCTGTTTTTT
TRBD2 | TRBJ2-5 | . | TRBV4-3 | CASSQDAFAGVETQYF | TGCGCCAGCAGCCAAGATGCGTTCGCGGGGGTAGAGACCCAGTACTTC
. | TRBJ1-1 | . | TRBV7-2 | CASSLAAGWENTEAFF | TGTGCCAGCAGCTTAGCCGCAGGGTGGGAGAACACTGAAGCTTTCTTT
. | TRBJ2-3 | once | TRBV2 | CARLGGTTDTQYF | TGTGCCAGGCTCGGGGGTACAACAGATACGCAGTATTTT
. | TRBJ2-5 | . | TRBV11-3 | CASSLVPGETQYF | TGTGCCAGCAGCTTAGTTCCAGGCGAGACCCAGTACTTC
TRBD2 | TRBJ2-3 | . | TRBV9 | CASSVEGGGASTDTQYF | TGTGCCAGCAGCGTAGAAGGCGGGGGGGCTAGCACAGATACGCAGTATTTT
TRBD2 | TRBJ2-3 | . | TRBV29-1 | CSVAGLAGKTSTDTQYF | TGCAGCGTTGCTGGACTAGCGGGGAAGACTAGCACAGATACGCAGTATTTT
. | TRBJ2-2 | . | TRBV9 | CASSVLPHGAEATGELFF | TGTGCCAGCAGCGTCTTACCCCATGGGGCGGAAGCTACCGGGGAGCTGTTTTTT
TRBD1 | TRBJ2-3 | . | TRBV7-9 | CASRATGERDTQYF | TGTGCCAGCAGAGCAACAGGGGAAAGAGATACGCAGTATTTT
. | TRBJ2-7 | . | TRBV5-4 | CASSLEGSGAHEQYF | TGTGCCAGCAGCTTGGAAGGTTCAGGGGCCCACGAGCAGTACTTC
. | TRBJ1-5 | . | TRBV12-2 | CASRLDFVGQGNQPQHF | .
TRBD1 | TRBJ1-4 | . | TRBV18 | CASSQGATNEKLFF | TGTGCCAGCTCGCAGGGGGCGACTAATGAAAAACTGTTTTTT
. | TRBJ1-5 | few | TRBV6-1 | CASSELGYNQPQHF | TGTGCCAGCAGTGAGTTGGGTTACAATCAGCCCCAGCATTTT
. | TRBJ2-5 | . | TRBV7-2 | CASSLGNARQETQYF | TGTGCCAGCAGCTTAGGGAACGCTCGGCAAGAGACCCAGTACTTC
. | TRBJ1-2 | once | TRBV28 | CASSALPGGLRGYTF | TGTGCCAGCAGTGCCCTTCCGGGCGGACTACGGGGCTACACCTTC
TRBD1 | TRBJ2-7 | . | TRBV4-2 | CASSLWTGGGYEQYF | TGTGCCAGCAGCCTTTGGACAGGGGGCGGCTACGAGCAGTACTTC
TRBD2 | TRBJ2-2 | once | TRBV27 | CASSLYPGLAGVVGELFF | TGTGCCAGCAGTCTTTACCCGGGACTAGCGGGGGTTGTAGGGGAGCTGTTTTTT
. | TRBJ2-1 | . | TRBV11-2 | CASSSYIAQFF | TGTGCCAGCAGCTCTTATATTGCGCAGTTCTTC
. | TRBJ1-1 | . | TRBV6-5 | CASSPGPGPNTEAFF | TGTGCCAGCAGCCCGGGTCCGGGCCCAAACACTGAAGCTTTCTTT
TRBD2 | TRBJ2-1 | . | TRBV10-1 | CASRWDLPGLAGGYNEQFF | TGCGCCAGCAGGTGGGATCTACCGGGACTAGCGGGAGGTTACAATGAGCAGTTCTTC
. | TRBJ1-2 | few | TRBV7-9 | CASSAVDSYYGYTF | TGTGCCAGCAGCGCCGTCGACAGTTACTATGGCTACACCTTC
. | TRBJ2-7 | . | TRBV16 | CASSRRGEQYF | TGTGCCAGCAGCAGAAGGGGGGAGCAGTACTTC
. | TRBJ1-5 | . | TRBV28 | CASSPVYGGSNQPQHF | TGTGCCAGCAGCCCCGTATATGGGGGAAGCAATCAGCCCCAGCATTTT
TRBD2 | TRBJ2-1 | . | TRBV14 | CASSQEIAGTYNEQFF | TGTGCCAGCAGCCAAGAAATAGCGGGAACTTACAATGAGCAGTTCTTC
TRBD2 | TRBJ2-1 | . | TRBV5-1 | CASELGGGALNEQFF | TGCGCCAGCGAACTCGGCGGGGGGGCCCTAAATGAGCAGTTCTTC
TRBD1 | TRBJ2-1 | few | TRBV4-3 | CASSQAFGTGVEEQFF | TGCGCCAGCAGCCAAGCCTTCGGGACAGGGGTAGAGGAGCAGTTCTTC
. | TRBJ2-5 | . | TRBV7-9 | CASSRLAGTYQETQYF | TGTGCCAGCAGCCGACTGGCGGGGACATACCAAGAGACCCAGTACTTC
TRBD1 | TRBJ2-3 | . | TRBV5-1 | CASGQGQFTDTQYF | TGCGCCAGCGGCCAGGGACAGTTCACAGATACGCAGTATTTT
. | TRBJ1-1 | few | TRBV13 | CASSFRTAIMNTEAFF | TGTGCCAGCAGCTTCAGGACAGCTATAATGAACACTGAAGCTTTCTTT
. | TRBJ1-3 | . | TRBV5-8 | CASSPQGGGNTIYF | TGTGCCAGCAGCCCGCAGGGAGGCGGAAACACCATATATTTT
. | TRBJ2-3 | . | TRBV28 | CASSFLGSTDTQYF | TGTGCCAGCAGTTTCCTCGGCAGCACAGATACGCAGTATTTT
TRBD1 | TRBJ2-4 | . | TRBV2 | CASSEVQGVAKNIQYF | TGTGCCAGCAGTGAAGTTCAGGGGGTAGCCAAAAACATTCAGTACTTC